This TCR beta chain stems from a study of cytomegalovirus exposure and HLA in healthy donors. This clone was observed a single time. The antigen remains undetermined. The PCR used 60 Vbeta and 13 Jbeta primers. Sequencing used immunoSEQ multiplex PCR; TCRdb keeps in-frame clones, though not all of them. The sample comprises 120,000 or so clones, about 80% of which are singletons, and 7.5% to 9.5% rests with the top ten. The CDR3 length is 15 residues. The V and J ends lost 0 bases and 8 bases respectively, with 11 bases between them. Findings and limits, study-wide: Clonal expansion was found to be greater in HLA-associated TCR beta chains than in equally common others in a later analysis.

Specimen: PBMCs. The receptor was derived from a female donor in good health and CMV-seropositive. This chain links TRBV23-1 with TRBJ1-6; D is unresolved. TRBV23-1 is designated an ORF whose function remains uncertain. As DNA, the CDR3 is TGCGCCAGCAGTCAATCGGGCAGGCCGTATTCACCCCTCCACTTT. It is translated as CASSQSGRPYSPLHF.